These T cell receptor beta chains were read from a single sample in a study of blood T cell repertoires in COVID-19. The table came from immunoSEQ multiplex PCR; TCRdb's copy has only in-frame clones and leaves some out. The data show about 52,000 clones, roughly 84% seen once. Sequencing was carried out using peripheral blood. The receptors shown here come from a human donor with active COVID-19. The donor label of this sample is uncertain. The CDR3 runs from the conserved cysteine through the conserved F or W. A D gene is named only where the DNA matches it firmly. The size field is filled for only some rows; it gives once, few, many or a size class.

j_call v_call d_call clone_size cdr3_aa cdr3_nt
TRBJ1-5 TRBV18 NA NA CASSPLGVADQPQHF TGTGCCAGCTCACCGCTGGGGGTAGCGGATCAGCCCCAGCATTTT
TRBJ1-2 TRBV6-2/TRBV6-3 TRBD1 NA CASSYSATGVGYGYTF TGTGCCAGCAGTTACTCCGCTACAGGGGTCGGCTATGGCTACACCTTC
TRBJ1-4 TRBV14 TRBD1 NA CASRMTGGREKLFF TGTGCCAGCAGGATGACAGGGGGTCGTGAAAAACTGTTTTTT
TRBJ2-1 TRBV27 TRBD2 NA CASSLRGGINEQFF TGTGCCAGCAGTTTACGGGGGGGAATCAATGAGCAGTTCTTC
TRBJ2-7 TRBV2 NA NA CASKLVDEQYF TGTGCCAGTAAACTAGTGGACGAGCAGTACTTC
TRBJ1-3 TRBV10-3 NA NA CAIRDSSGNTIYF TGTGCCATCAGGGACAGTTCTGGAAACACCATATATTTT
TRBJ2-6 TRBV24-1 TRBD1 NA CATSAWRQGAGEGANVLTF TGTGCCACCAGTGCTTGGCGACAGGGGGCCGGGGAAGGGGCCAACGTCCTGACTTTC
TRBJ2-5 TRBV7-9 TRBD2 few CASSLFSGGFQETQYF TGTGCCAGCAGCTTGTTTAGCGGGGGGTTCCAAGAGACCCAGTACTTC
TRBJ2-2 TRBV25-1 NA NA CASSDYTGELFF TGTGCCAGCAGTGACTACACCGGGGAGCTGTTTTTT
TRBJ2-7 TRBV3-1/TRBV3-2 TRBD2 NA CASSRRWTSGSGEQYF TGTGCCAGCAGTCGACGCTGGACTAGCGGGAGTGGGGAGCAGTACTTC
TRBJ1-4 TRBV7-2 NA NA CASSLDPVVRSWEKLFF TGTGCCAGCAGCTTAGATCCGGTAGTCCGGTCGTGGGAAAAACTGTTTTTT
TRBJ2-5 TRBV14 TRBD1 NA CASSLLQGVWETQYF TGTGCCAGCAGCTTACTACAGGGGGTGTGGGAGACCCAGTACTTC
TRBJ1-5 TRBV5-4 TRBD1 NA CASSYYQGATEHF TGTGCCAGCAGTTATTACCAGGGGGCAACCGAGCATTTT
TRBJ2-5 TRBV9 TRBD2 NA CASSSPGLAGGGETQYF TGTGCCAGCAGCTCCCCGGGACTAGCGGGGGGAGGGGAGACCCAGTACTTC
TRBJ1-1 TRBV24-1 NA NA CATSGPTSRGGQGTEAFF TGTGCCACCAGTGGCCCCACCTCCAGGGGCGGTCAGGGCACTGAAGCTTTCTTT
TRBJ1-5 TRBV19 NA NA CASSIAGANQPQHF TGTGCCAGTAGTATTGCAGGGGCGAATCAGCCCCAGCATTTT
TRBJ1-2 TRBV5-6 NA NA CASSLTGPVGYTF TGTGCCAGCAGCTTAACAGGGCCGGTCGGCTACACCTTC
TRBJ2-3 TRBV4-2 TRBD2 medium-sized CASSQEGASGGDTQYF TGTGCCAGCAGCCAAGAAGGGGCTAGCGGTGGAGATACGCAGTATTTT
TRBJ1-2 TRBV18 NA NA CASAEGEGYGYTF TGTGCCAGCGCCGAGGGGGAGGGCTATGGCTACACCTTC
TRBJ1-4 TRBV5-1 TRBD1 NA CASRDSGNEKLFF TGCGCCAGTCGGGACAGCGGTAATGAAAAACTGTTTTTT
TRBJ2-1 TRBV7-9 NA NA CASSSAGQHYNEQFF TGTGCCAGCAGTTCGGCGGGACAGCATTACAATGAGCAGTTCTTC
TRBJ1-5 TRBV6-6 NA NA CASSFTGNRGNQPQHF TGTGCCAGCAGTTTCACAGGGAATCGGGGCAATCAGCCCCAGCATTTT
TRBJ2-5 TRBV4-1 TRBD2 NA CASSPLPHRLAGEETQYF TGCGCCAGCAGCCCACTACCCCATCGACTAGCGGGGGAAGAGACCCAGTACTTC